This T cell receptor beta chain originates from a study of shared clonotypes between healthy human individuals (dated by TCRdb to 2018 to 2021). Notes on the research overall: Three men and a couple of women, aged 18 to 49 years, made up the cohort. Per donor, three plates each were used for CD4 naive and CD4 memory, two for CD8 naive, and one for CD8 memory. To estimate repertoire size and how much clonotype sharing occurs between individuals, the study deeply sequenced the blood TCR repertoires of roughly 5 healthy adults. To increase sequencing depth and limit assay-specific biases, different laboratories used diverse techniques to prepare libraries and sequence TCR repertoires. Each donor's leukapheresis produced roughly between roughly 0.85 and 9.5 billion PBMCs. Findings and caveats that apply to the study as a whole: Based on pairwise subsampling, the degree of clonotype sharing among donors was expected to be affected by sequencing depth. Sampling was limited to blood, and TCR repertoires in tissue likely differ from TCR repertoires in blood. Incomplete sequencing was indicated by rarefaction of sorted-subset datasets, despite the large sequencing depth. Clonotypes shared by all four sorted-subset donors showed higher generation probabilities than non-shared clonotypes. The genetic and exposure-history diversity represented was limited by the small number of donors. About 5% of naive CD4, around 3.5% of naive CD8, approximately 2% of memory CD4, and less than 0.45% of memory CD8 clonotypes were shared across several donors. Naive subsets generally had larger estimated clonotype richness than memory subsets.

TCR CDR3 regions were amplified from genomic DNA by multiplex PCR using the deep immunoSEQ assay. Extracted genomic DNA from each cell subset was spread evenly across all wells of several immunoSEQ 96-well plates, with each plate serving as a replicate. Each replicate PCR for sorted subsets received 200 ng genomic DNA, equal to some 32,000 T cell genomes. Purified libraries were quantified with a Qubit 3.0 fluorometer, sized on a Bioanalyzer 2100, and re-quantified with the KAPA Library Quantification kit. Every immunoSEQ 96-well plate was sequenced on a dedicated single-read 150-cycle Illumina NextSeq 550 flow cell. The source study handled its data this way. Because only junctional sequences without quality scores were contained in the immunoSEQ output, filtering matching that applied to full-length reads could not be performed. To assign V/J genes and CDR3, sequences were annotated against IMGT germline references using PyIR, a Python wrapper for IgBLAST v1.9. Any read was removed if the V/J assignment was weak (E-value above 1e-6), the CDR3 was missing, or the read contained stop codons, out-of-frame junctions, or ambiguous translated residues. V3J clonotypes were defined as sequences sharing an identical inferred V gene, J gene, and CDR3 amino acid sequence. Percentage overlap between repertoires was calculated by dividing the number of shared unique clonotypes by the size of the smaller repertoire. RTK rarefaction, the Chao1 estimator, and Recon v2.1 estimates of unobserved clonotypes were used to assess repertoire richness. Generation probabilities were computed with OLGA for all TCRbeta clonotypes obtained by the gDNA method from a handful of donors. As stored in TCRdb, this immuneACCESS dataset retains in-frame rearrangements with V and J assigned. A fraction of the clones does not appear; measured against another copy, unresolved V genes explain less than half of the discrepancy, and the remainder lacks a known reason. V and J calls plus clone size are reproduced from that table; the DNA served to infer D and trimming. A total of 600,000 to 800,000 clones appear in this sample, just under 75% of them only once. The ten most abundant clones make up over 1.5% of the sample.

Donors were healthy HIV-negative adults with no recently reported acute infections or vaccinations. Every donor was a Caucasian adult living in Nashville, Tennessee, USA. CD4+ T cells were enriched by magnetic negative selection; naive cells were then positively selected on CD45RA, and the negative fraction formed the memory subset. Blood was collected by leukapheresis, and PBMCs were isolated by Ficoll-Histopaque density gradient centrifugation and then cryopreserved in liquid nitrogen vapor phase. Purity and quantity of every magnetically sorted T cell population were checked by analytical flow cytometry. From each sorted fraction, genomic DNA was isolated and quantified by UV absorbance on a Nanodrop 2000c. The CDR3 spans 12 residues, from the cysteine through the phenylalanine. The entry retains the CDR3 DNA only, 36 bases that are in frame from base 1. Trimming costs V 7 bases and J 8 bases, and their ends lie 14 bases apart. CDR1 and CDR2 are drawn from the germline V gene (reference sequence): LNHDA, SQIVND.

Details on this clone: Its antigen is still unknown. No base quality values were provided; no much bigger clone lies one nucleotide off.

The sequence links TRBV19 to TRBJ1-2; tentative D gene TRBD1, with 6 bases matching. The source is a woman in her twenties or thirties in good health. The sequencing input was memory CD4+ T cells sorted from blood. According to the study, the label for this sample's cell subset or site signals: CD45RA-negative fraction. The CDR3 region: CASNDQGKGYTF. At the DNA level, the sequence is TGTGCCAGTAATGATCAGGGGAAGGGCTACACCTTC. Reference TRBV19 and TRBJ1-2 proteins supply the regions before and after the CDR3; the full variable domain is: DGGITQSPKYLFRKEGQNVTLSCEQNLNHDAMYWYRQDPGQGLRLIYYSQIVNDFQKGDIAEGYSVSREKKESFPLTVTSAQKNPTAFYLCASNDQGKGYTFGSGTRLTVV.